The 22 T cell receptor beta chains reported below all come from one sample, sequenced in a study of T cells after posttransplantation cyclophosphamide. Treatment was busulfan-fludarabine conditioning, a marrow graft, and cyclophosphamide on days +3 and +4. Profiled with immunoSEQ multiplex PCR; TCRdb holds only in-frame clones, not every one. The sample shows 23,000 or so clones, none of them appearing just once. This specimen was PBMCs, taken after allogeneic stem cell transplant with posttransplant cyclophosphamide. Receptors originate from a young adult male patient who received an allogeneic stem cell transplant from a related donor, was CMV-positive, and had no GVHD. The graft donor may have given rise to some T cells.

This clone was detected ten times or more. The chain uses TRBV4-1 and TRBJ2-1, with D unresolved. CDR3 length equals 13 residues. Germline values: CDR1 MGHRA, CDR2 YSYEKL. The V and J ends lost 0 bases and 8 bases respectively, with 8 bases between them. Here the CDR3 DNA reads TGCGCCAGCAGCCAAGAAGCCTTACATGAGCAGTTCTTC. This gives the protein CASSQEALHEQFF.

This clone was seen ten or more times. V and J are TRBV18 and TRBJ2-6, with D maybe TRBD1 (6 bases). From germline, CDR1 is KGHSH and CDR2 LQKENI. Trimming removed 5 bases from V and 2 bases from J, with 10 bases in between. This CDR3 is built from 15 residues. The CDR3 nucleotides are TGTGCCAGCTCAAACACAGGGACTGGGGCCAACGTCCTGACTTTC. Its protein is CASSNTGTGANVLTF.

This clone was recorded many times. The chain carries TRBV5-6 and TRBJ1-1; D might be TRBD1 (5 bases). This CDR3 contains 15 residues. Trimming took 6 bases from V and 9 from J, leaving 24 bases between them. Germline loops: CDR1 SGHDT, CDR2 YYEEEE. CDR3 protein: CASTLSPSSGTKAFF. CDR3 sequence (DNA): TGTGCCAGCACCCTCTCCCCGTCTTCCGGGACTAAAGCTTTCTTT.

Ten or more counts support this clone. The rearrangement links TRBV5-1 to TRBJ2-7; 11 bases line up with TRBD2. CDR3 length: 18 amino acids. V was clipped by 0 bases and J by 0 bases; unmatched bases: 8. The germline V gene has CDR1 SGHRS and CDR2 YFSETQ. CDR3 residues: CASSLARTSGPSSYEQYF. As DNA, the CDR3 is TGCGCCAGCAGCTTGGCGAGGACTAGCGGGCCTAGCTCCTACGAGCAGTACTTC.

This clone was recorded many times. The chain employs TRBV29-1 and TRBJ2-2; D gene ambiguous. Germline CDR1 is SQVTM and CDR2 is ANQGSEA. CDR3 length: 14 amino acids. Trimming removed 7 bases at V and 4 bases at J, with 16 bases between. The CDR3 sequence: CSARPPSGTGELFF. CDR3 nucleotide sequence: TGCAGCGCCCGACCCCCCTCGGGCACCGGGGAGCTGTTTTTT.

This clone was seen many times. J is TRBJ1-5 and V is TRBV4-1; tentatively, D is TRBD1 (6 bases). Per germline, CDR1 MGHRA and CDR2 YSYEKL. The CDR3 consists of 18 residues. Trimming removed 0 bases from V and 6 bases from J, with 21 bases in between. CDR3 protein: CASSQDWADGGTGQPQHF. CDR3 in DNA: TGCGCCAGCAGCCAAGATTGGGCCGATGGGGGCACAGGTCAGCCCCAGCATTTT.

This clone was counted at least ten times. The genes are TRBV7-3 and TRBJ1-1, with 8 bases identical to TRBD1. Germline CDR1 reads SGHTA; CDR2 reads FQGTGA. This CDR3 has 13 amino acids. Trimming cost V 5 bases and J 4 bases; bases outside gene matches: 3. CDR3: CASSRTGGTEAFF. CDR3 DNA sequence: TGTGCCAGCAGCCGTACAGGGGGCACTGAAGCTTTCTTT.

This clone has ten or more counts. The chain couples TRBV19 to TRBJ2-7; 10 bases fit TRBD2. V dropped 2 bases and J dropped 6; count of bases not matched to a gene: 22. Germline values: CDR1 LNHDA, CDR2 SQIVND (reference sequence). This CDR3 comprises 20 residues. Written as DNA, the CDR3 is TGTGCCAGTAGTATAAACGAGCGGGAGGGCCCTAGTGTGTCTCCGGGCGAGCAGTACTTC. This gives the protein CASSINEREGPSVSPGEQYF.

V and J are TRBV6-1 and TRBJ2-2; D ambiguous. The CDR3 length is 13 residues. The germline gives CDR1 MNHNS, CDR2 SASEGT. With 6 bases removed from V and 2 bases from J, the gap between germline ends came to 7 bases. The CDR3 region has the DNA TGTGCCAGCAGCCAGAAAAACACCGGGGAGCTGTTTTTT. Amino acid sequence: CASSQKNTGELFF.

The sample holds many counts of this clone. This chain connects TRBV5-4 to TRBJ2-7; D gene uncertain. V was shortened by 0 bases and J by 8 bases, with 9 bases between the two germline ends. CDR1 SGHNT and CDR2 YYREEE come from the germline V gene (reference sequence). The CDR3 has 12 residues. The CDR3 DNA follows: TGTGCCAGCAGCTTGGACTCCCTAAAGCAGTACTTC. It specifies CASSLDSLKQYF.

This clone has at least ten counts. The chain couples TRBV6-6 to TRBJ2-3; D possibly corresponds to TRBD2 (6 bases). Trimming removed 5 bases from V and 5 bases from J, with 17 bases in between. CDR3 length: 15 residues. Germline V gene lookup returns CDR1 MNHNY and CDR2 SVGAGI (reference sequence). The CDR3 nucleotides read TGTGCCAGCAGTGATGTCCGGACTATAGGAGATACGCAGTATTTT. This gives the protein CASSDVRTIGDTQYF.

This clone was seen repeatedly, ten times or more. CDR3 in DNA: TGTGCCAGCAGCTCGATGCAGGGCCATGAAAACACAGATACGCAGTATTTT. As protein: CASSSMQGHENTDTQYF. The chain carries TRBV7-8 and TRBJ2-3, with D possibly matching TRBD1 (5 bases). With 4 bases removed from V and 2 bases from J, the gap between germline ends came to 19 bases. Germline values: CDR1 SGHVS, CDR2 FQNEAQ. The CDR3 spans 17 residues.

Ten or more counts support this clone. The chain joins TRBV4-3 to TRBJ2-3; 9 bases are shared with TRBD2. CDR1 is LGHNA and CDR2 is YSLEER in the germline V gene. V was pared by 5 bases and J by 1 base, with 13 bases of the junction left unmatched. The CDR3 runs to 18 residues. CDR3 DNA sequence: TGCGCCAGCAGCTCCGCTGGGGCGGGAGGGCCAGGCACAGATACGCAGTATTTT. This codes for CASSSAGAGGPGTDTQYF.

V and J are TRBV4-2 and TRBJ1-3; D perhaps matches TRBD1 (5 bases). The V gene's germline CDR1 is LGHNA and CDR2 YNFKEQ. CDR3 length equals 16 residues. V lost 1 base and J 0 bases, leaving 10 bases between the germline ends. The CDR3 reads CASSQARQRSGNTIYF. Written as DNA, the CDR3 is TGTGCCAGCAGCCAAGCCCGACAGCGCTCTGGAAACACCATATATTTT.

This clone was observed at least ten times. CDR3 sequence (DNA): TGTGCCAGTAGTATTCTGACTAGCGGAGAATACAATGAGCAGTTCTTC. Its protein is CASSILTSGEYNEQFF. The rearrangement links TRBV19 to TRBJ2-1, with TRBD2 identical over 9 bases. CDR1 is LNHDA and CDR2 is SQIVND in the germline V gene (reference sequence). The CDR3 is made up of 16 amino acids. J lost 4 bases, V lost 3 bases, and 7 bases had no gene match.

In its sample, this clone was seen many times. The V gene is TRBV5-1, the J gene TRBJ1-1; D is undetermined. CDR3 length: 14 amino acids. V was clipped by 3 bases and J by 7 bases, with 16 bases between them. Germline V gene sequence: CDR1 SGHRS, CDR2 YFSETQ. The CDR3 protein is CASSSSGGSGEAFF. The DNA for the CDR3 is TGCGCCAGCAGCTCCTCAGGCGGGTCAGGTGAAGCTTTCTTT.

This clone was seen repeatedly, ten times or more. This chain links TRBV5-5 with TRBJ1-5; no reliable D call. This CDR3 has 13 residues. Germline-derived CDR1 and CDR2 are SGHKS and YYEKEE (reference sequence). V lost 4 bases, J lost 6 bases, and 11 bases lay in between. The CDR3 DNA reads TGTGCCAGCAGCGCCTACTACGGTCAGCCCCAGCATTTT. As protein: CASSAYYGQPQHF.

The table lists this clone with many counts. This chain uses TRBV7-3 with TRBJ2-2; possibly TRBD1 for D (6 bases). Germline V gives CDR1 SGHTA, CDR2 FQGTGA. The CDR3 covers 16 residues. The V end lost 6 bases, the J end lost 1 base, and 15 bases lay between the germline ends. CDR3: CASSRPGQMNTGELFF. Here the CDR3 DNA reads TGTGCCAGCAGTCGACCGGGACAAATGAACACCGGGGAGCTGTTTTTT.

This clone was seen many times. The CDR3 region is CAIRDRLSNYGYTF. The CDR3 nucleotides read TGTGCCATCAGAGACAGGCTTTCTAACTATGGCTACACCTTC. V usage is TRBV10-3 and J usage is TRBJ1-2; tentative D call: TRBD1 (6 bases). CDR3 size: 14 residues. Trimming shortened V by 6 bases and J by 0 bases, and 11 bases separated the two germline ends. From germline, CDR1 is ENHRY and CDR2 SYGVKD.

This clone came up many times. The chain combines TRBV28 with TRBJ2-7; 10 bases match TRBD2. Germline V gene data show CDR1 as MDHEN and CDR2 as SYDVKM. The V segment lost 7 bases and the J segment 3 bases; nucleotides outside the gene matches: 6. The CDR3 length is 14 residues. The DNA of the CDR3 is TGTGCCAGCACAGTTACTAGCGGGATCTACGAGCAGTACTTC. This encodes CASTVTSGIYEQYF.

This chain connects TRBV6-5 to TRBJ2-5, with 13 nucleotides matching TRBD2. The tail of the sequence fits TRBJ2-7 better, so the J call may be wrong. The CDR3 sequence is 16 residues long. CDR1 is MNHEY, CDR2 SVGAGI, per germline. CDR3 in amino acids: CASSSLAGGTSYEQYF. The CDR3 nucleotides read TGTGCCAGCAGTTCACTAGCGGGAGGGACCTCCTACGAGCAGTACTTC.

This clone appeared many times. Written as DNA, the CDR3 is TGTGCCAGCAGCTTAGGGGAGTCCGGGGAGCTGTTTTTT. It yields the protein CASSLGESGELFF. The chain combines TRBV11-1 with TRBJ2-2; TRBD2 is a possible D gene (5 bases). The CDR3 has 13 residues. The V and J ends lost 1 base and 6 bases respectively, with 6 bases between them. The germline V gene encodes CDR1 SGHAT and CDR2 FQDESV (reference sequence).